The T cell receptor (beta chain) under discussion was sequenced for a study of shared clonotypes between healthy human individuals. CD8 cells classed as naive were CD45RO-negative and positively selected for CCR7, excluding terminally differentiated effector memory CD45RA+ cells. The assay ran at deep level. The table came from immunoSEQ multiplex PCR; TCRdb's copy has only in-frame clones and leaves some out. The sample shows about 2.1 million clones, roughly 91% of them seen only once. The material sequenced was naive CD8+ T cells from PBMCs. The clonotype was recovered from a man aged 18 to 29 in good health. Some clones in this sample may be carry-over from other donors' samples.

This CDR3 is CASSVEGAIQETQYF. The CDR3 DNA follows: TGTGCCAGCAGCGTAGAGGGGGCCATTCAAGAGACCCAGTACTTC. This sequence joins TRBV9 and TRBJ2-5, with TRBD1 identical over 7 bases. CDR1 is SGDLS and CDR2 is YYNGEE in the germline V gene. V dropped 0 bases and J dropped 2; count of bases not matched to a gene: 4. The length of the CDR3 is 15 residues.